These 20 T cell receptor beta chains came from one sample sequenced in a study of shared clonotypes between healthy human individuals. Sequencing was performed with immunoSEQ multiplex PCR; in TCRdb, only in-frame clones are kept and a portion is missing. The repertoire includes about 2.4 million clones, 80% to 95% of them detected once, and 0.35% to 0.45% sits in the top ten. The sample was naive CD4+ T cells from PBMCs. Regarding subset: CD45RA+ positively selected. The receptors derive from a man younger than 35 in good health. Some clones in this sample may be carry-over from other donors' samples.

The V gene is TRBV10-3, the J gene TRBJ2-5, with no clear D. The J call may not be correct, given that the DNA end is closer to TRBJ2-7. CDR3 length: 13 residues. Germline V gene lookup returns CDR1 ENHRY and CDR2 SYGVKD. This chain's CDR3 is CAISELVSYEQYF. CDR3 sequence (DNA): TGTGCCATCAGTGAATTAGTGTCCTACGAGCAGTACTTC.

This sequence joins TRBV2 and TRBJ2-5; possibly TRBD1 for D (5 bases). CDR1 is SNHLY and CDR2 is FYNNEI in the germline V gene. The CDR3 runs to 13 residues. V was shortened by 7 bases and J by 2 bases, with 11 bases between the two germline ends. The CDR3 region has the DNA TGTGCCAGCAAACAGGAGATTCAAGAGACCCAGTACTTC. Protein product: CASKQEIQETQYF.

The chain is built from TRBV28 and TRBJ1-2, with a tentative D call TRBD1 (6 bases). Germline lookup yields CDR1 MDHEN and CDR2 SYDVKM. There are 15 residues in the CDR3. V was pared by 5 bases and J by 3 bases, with 16 bases between. The CDR3 DNA reads as TGTGCCAGCAGTCGACCCCCCGGGGGCGACTATGGCTACACCTTC. Amino acid sequence: CASSRPPGGDYGYTF.

The chain carries TRBV18 and TRBJ1-4; 8 bases are a match to TRBD1. There are 15 residues in the CDR3. The germline V gene has CDR1 KGHSH and CDR2 LQKENI. The junction had 2 bases not matched to a gene; V was cut back by 1 base and J by 4 bases. Here the CDR3 DNA reads TGTGCCAGCTCACCACTGGGACAGGATAATGAAAAACTGTTTTTT. Protein product: CASSPLGQDNEKLFF.

The V call is TRBV6-1, the J call TRBJ1-2, with D possibly being TRBD1 (6 bases). Germline CDR1 is MNHNS and CDR2 is SASEGT. The V end lost 1 base, the J end lost 7 bases, and 10 bases lay between the germline ends. CDR3 length equals 13 residues. For the CDR3, the DNA is TGTGCCAGCAGTGAAGAACAGGGAACTGGCTACACCTTC. The encoded protein is CASSEEQGTGYTF.

The V call is TRBV18, the J call TRBJ2-1; 8 bases align to TRBD2. The ends lost 2 bases at V and 4 bases at J; junction bases unmatched: 7. Germline values: CDR1 KGHSH, CDR2 LQKENI. The CDR3 contains 16 residues. The CDR3 sequence: CASSPMTGGSYNEQFF. The CDR3 DNA sequence: TGTGCCAGCTCACCAATGACGGGAGGGTCTTACAATGAGCAGTTCTTC.

This rearrangement joins TRBV6-5 to TRBJ1-5; D gene ambiguous. Germline V CDR1 and CDR2: MNHEY, SVGAGI. Trimming stripped 7 bases from V and 7 bases from J, with 14 bases between. The length of the CDR3 is 13 residues. CDR3 residues: CASTNGLGQPQHF. The CDR3 DNA reads as TGTGCCAGCACCAACGGTTTGGGACAGCCCCAGCATTTT.

The chain links TRBV30 to TRBJ2-4, with 12 bases aligning to TRBD1. Germline trimming cut 3 bases from V and 4 bases from J; bases unmatched to any gene: 7. The CDR3 extends over 16 amino acids. Germline CDR1 GTSNPN, CDR2 SVGIG (reference sequence). This CDR3 reads CAWSVGTGGGKNIQYF. The CDR3 DNA is TGTGCCTGGAGCGTCGGGACAGGGGGCGGTAAAAACATTCAGTACTTC.

The chain has TRBV28 and TRBJ2-7; TRBD1 aligns across 8 bases. Per the germline V gene, CDR1 is MDHEN and CDR2 is SYDVKM. CDR3 length: 15 residues. V was clipped by 7 bases and J by 3 bases; unmatched bases: 11. CDR3 sequence: CASTDPGQALYEQYF. As DNA, the CDR3 is TGTGCCAGCACGGACCCGGGACAGGCCCTCTACGAGCAGTACTTC.

This chain connects TRBV19 to TRBJ2-3; 10 bases are a match to TRBD2. The V segment lost 1 base and the J segment 3 bases; nucleotides outside the gene matches: 4. This CDR3 has 16 residues. From germline, CDR1 is LNHDA and CDR2 SQIVND (reference sequence). CDR3 sequence: CASSIVRTSGTDTQYF. The DNA of the CDR3 is TGTGCCAGTAGTATAGTCCGGACTAGCGGAACAGATACGCAGTATTTT.

This clone has just one count. The chain employs TRBV9 and TRBJ2-2; D might be TRBD2 (5 bases). Trimming removed 3 bases from V and 6 bases from J, with 12 bases in between. Per germline, CDR1 SGDLS and CDR2 YYNGEE. The CDR3 is 14 residues long. The CDR3 reads CASSALAGSGELFF. The CDR3 region has the DNA TGTGCCAGCAGCGCCCTAGCTGGGTCCGGGGAGCTGTTTTTT.

The rearrangement uses TRBV5-4 and TRBJ1-1; no clear D gene. Between the trimmed V and J ends, which lost 1 base and 1 base, there was a span of 11 bases. This CDR3 is built from 15 residues. Germline values: CDR1 SGHNT, CDR2 YYREEE (reference sequence). The CDR3 DNA reads as TGTGCCAGCAGCTTGAGACCGACGGGGAACACTGAAGCTTTCTTT. It is translated as CASSLRPTGNTEAFF.

This clone was picked up one time. This chain joins TRBV2 and TRBJ2-1, with 8 nucleotides matching TRBD2. Germline lookup yields CDR1 SNHLY and CDR2 FYNNEI. The J segment lost 5 bases and the V segment lost 8 bases, leaving 11 bases of the junction unmatched. The length of the CDR3 is 15 residues. The CDR3 region has the DNA TGTGCCAGCCAAAAAGGGATAGCGGGAAACAATGAGCAGTTCTTC. Protein product: CASQKGIAGNNEQFF. Supplemented by reference TRBV2 and TRBJ2-1, the full variable domain reads EPEVTQTPSHQVTQMGQEVILRCVPISNHLYFYWYRQILGQKVEFLVSFYNNEISEKSEIFDDQFSVERPDGSNFTLKIRSTKLEDSAMYFCASQKGIAGNNEQFFGPGTRLTVL.

This clone came up once. The chain recombines TRBV29-1 with TRBJ1-2; tentatively, D is TRBD1 (5 bases). The CDR3 runs to 14 residues. Germline lookup yields CDR1 SQVTM and CDR2 ANQGSEA. V was trimmed by 3 bases and J by 4 bases, leaving 15 bases between them. The CDR3 spells CSVDKDEGPYGYTF. In DNA, the CDR3 is TGCAGCGTTGATAAGGACGAGGGGCCCTATGGCTACACCTTC.

A few counts support this clone. This chain uses TRBV7-3 with TRBJ1-1; D is uncertain. The CDR3 consists of 13 residues. From germline, CDR1 is SGHTA and CDR2 FQGTGA. The V gene lost 3 bases and the J gene lost 1 base, with 6 bases spanning the gap. The CDR3 DNA reads TGTGCCAGCAGCTTGCTCAGGAACACTGAAGCTTTCTTT. As protein: CASSLLRNTEAFF.

The V and J genes are TRBV5-8 and TRBJ2-3; D is undetermined. The CDR3 has 15 residues. The germline V gene encodes CDR1 SGHTS and CDR2 YDEGEE. The germline V and J ends were trimmed by 0 bases and 4 bases, with 12 bases remaining between them. The CDR3, as DNA: TGTGCCAGCAGCTTGGGCCACGGGTCCCCAGATACGCAGTATTTT. Protein sequence: CASSLGHGSPDTQYF.

The V call is TRBV7-8, the J call TRBJ2-7; D is possibly TRBD1 or TRBD2 (5 bases each). Germline-derived CDR1 and CDR2 are SGHVS and FQNEAQ. The CDR3 covers 15 residues. The ends were cut back, 5 bases at V and 3 bases at J, with 17 bases in the middle. CDR3 loop: CASSLNRDQGYEQYF. CDR3 coding DNA: TGTGCCAGCAGCCTCAACCGGGACCAGGGCTACGAGCAGTACTTC.

This clone has only a few counts. The chain recombines TRBV27 with TRBJ1-4; no definite D call. The V and J ends lost 5 bases and 7 bases respectively, with 11 bases between them. This CDR3 has 13 amino acids. The germline V gene encodes CDR1 MNHEY and CDR2 SMNVEV (reference sequence). CDR3 bases: TGTGCCAGCAGTCCCCCGGGCGGTGAAAAACTGTTTTTT. The encoded protein is CASSPPGGEKLFF.

Comments on this clone: Within the sample, other DNA sequences also encode this same CDR3. The J gene is TRBJ2-5, the V gene TRBV5-1, with D unresolved. The CDR3 contains 11 residues. V lost 2 bases, J lost 5 bases, and 4 bases lay in between. The germline CDR1 and CDR2 sequences are SGHRS and YFSETQ. The CDR3 protein is CASSFRETQYF. CDR3 bases: TGCGCCAGCAGCTTTCGGGAGACCCAGTACTTC.

V gene TRBV28 combines with J gene TRBJ2-1; D gene ambiguous. Trimming cost V 5 bases and J 0 bases, with 14 bases left between them. The CDR3 has 16 amino acids. CDR1 and CDR2 (germline): MDHEN, SYDVKM. CDR3 DNA: TGTGCCAGCAGTCCAACGGGCGCCAACTCCTACAATGAGCAGTTCTTC. Its translation: CASSPTGANSYNEQFF.